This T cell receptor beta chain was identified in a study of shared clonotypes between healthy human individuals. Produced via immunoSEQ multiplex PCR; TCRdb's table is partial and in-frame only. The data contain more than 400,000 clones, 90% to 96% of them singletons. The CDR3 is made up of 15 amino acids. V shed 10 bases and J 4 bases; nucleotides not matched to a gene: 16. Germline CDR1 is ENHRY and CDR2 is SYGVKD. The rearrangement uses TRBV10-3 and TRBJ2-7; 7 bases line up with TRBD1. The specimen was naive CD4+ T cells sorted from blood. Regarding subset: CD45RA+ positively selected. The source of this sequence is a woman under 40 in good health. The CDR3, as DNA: TGTGCCACCAGAGGTACGGGACAGCGACTTTACGAGCAGTACTTC. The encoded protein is CATRGTGQRLYEQYF.